A single sample is the source of the 26 T cell receptor beta chains below, sequenced in a study of tumor-infiltrating lymphocytes in primary liver carcinoma. Starting from approximately 470 ng of total RNA, TCR beta cDNA was produced with a primer in the constant region. What produced the TCR beta libraries was three nested multiplex PCR rounds using slightly modified ARM-PCR. It was with TRBV1-TRBV30 forward primers and a C-beta reverse primer that the first two PCR rounds were run, at roughly 10 cycles each. TCRdb reanalysed the multiplex PCR reads using MiXCR and keeps one entry per CDR3 protein. This table has just under 45,000 distinct CDR3 sequences, around 66% appearing once. Co-extraction yielded RNA and DNA from roughly 21-30 mg of unsorted bulk tissue. The sequenced sample was liver tumor tissue from sampling region 2. Subset described: tumor region T2, inferior pole. These TCRs come from a man aged 35-49 years with primary liver carcinoma and hepatitis B virus infection.

Comments on this clonotype: The junction does not match germline at one end; this may be a read error. V usage is TRBV11-3 and J usage is TRBJ2-1; the D is unclear. This CDR3 contains 14 residues. CDR1 is SGHNT and CDR2 is YENEEA in the germline V gene. CDR3 coding DNA: TGTGCCAACAGTTTAGCCGGCCCCTACAATGAGCACTTCTTC. This encodes CANSLAGPYNEHFF.

Of note for this clonotype: At one end the junction does not follow the germline gene, possibly because of a read error. The chain has TRBV24-1 and TRBJ2-7; no definite D call. The germline CDR1 and CDR2 sequences are KGHDR and SFDVKD. The CDR3 extends over 13 amino acids. In DNA form, the CDR3 reads TGTGTCACCAGCAACGCGGCCTCCTACGAGCAGTATTTC. It is translated as CVTSNAASYEQYF.

This clonotype was picked up a small number of times. The conserved closing phenylalanine or tryptophan is absent in this CDR3, likely reflecting a read error. V gene TRBV28 combines with J gene TRBJ2-7, with D perhaps TRBD1 or TRBD2 (5 bases each). The CDR3 is 14 residues long. The germline V and J ends were trimmed by 3 bases and 3 bases, with 12 bases remaining between them. CDR1 is MDHEN, CDR2 SYDVKM, per germline. CDR3 in amino acids: CASSFGDRGYEQYL. Written as DNA, the CDR3 is TGTGCCAGCAGTTTTGGGGACCGAGGCTACGAGCAGTACCTT.

As concerns this clonotype: The junction departs from germline at one end; a sequencing error may be responsible. The chain carries TRBV6-5 and TRBJ2-3, with 10 bases fitting TRBD2. The germline V gene has CDR1 MNHEY and CDR2 SVGAGI. CDR3 size: 15 residues. For the CDR3, the DNA is TGTACCAGTAACCCAGAACTAGCGGGAACAGATACGCAGTATTTT. Residues: CTSNPELAGTDTQYF.

V and J are TRBV7-2 and TRBJ2-3; 7 nucleotides match TRBD2. The CDR3 length is 15 residues. Germline lookup yields CDR1 SGHTA and CDR2 FQGNSA. Losses at the gene ends were 1 base for V and 6 bases for J; bases not matched to a gene: 7. The CDR3, as DNA: TGTGCCAGCAGCTTAGGTCTCGGGGGGACGGATACGCAGTATTTT. Encoded protein: CASSLGLGGTDTQYF.

This chain connects TRBV11-2 to TRBJ2-1, with a weak D call TRBD2 (5 bases). The CDR3 is 17 amino acids. The V end was cut by 8 bases, the J end by 0 bases, with 20 bases between. CDR1 SGHAT and CDR2 FQNNGV come from the germline V gene. The CDR3 spells CASGLGKRACSYNEQFF. CDR3 nucleotide sequence: TGTGCCAGCGGTTTAGGTAAGAGGGCGTGCTCCTACAATGAGCAGTTCTTC. The full variable domain, its missing parts supplied by reference TRBV11-2 and TRBJ2-1, is EAGVAQSPRYKIIEKRQSVAFWCNPISGHATLYWYQQILGQGPKLLIQFQNNGVVDDSQLPKDRFSAERLKGVDSTLKIQPAKLEDSAVYLCASGLGKRACSYNEQFFGPGTRLTVL.

This clonotype was seen ten or more times. V and J are TRBV4-1 and TRBJ2-2; D is perhaps TRBD2 (6 bases). V gave up 5 bases and J gave up 6 bases, with 13 bases separating them. The CDR3 consists of 14 residues. Germline loops: CDR1 MGHRA, CDR2 YSYEKL. The CDR3 here is CASSGRGNAGELFF. CDR3 sequence (DNA): TGCGCCAGCAGCGGGCGGGGAAATGCCGGGGAGCTGTTTTTT.

As for this clonotype: At one of its ends the junction is not consistent with the germline gene, which may arise from a read error. The genes are TRBV5-4 and TRBJ2-6; 7 bases line up with TRBD1. The CDR3 is made up of 17 amino acids. The V gene's germline CDR1 is SGHNT and CDR2 YYREEE (reference sequence). CDR3 sequence reads: CANSQGEGASGANVQTF. CDR3 nucleotide sequence: TGTGCCAACAGTCAAGGAGAGGGGGCATCTGGGGCCAACGTCCAGACTTTC.

The CDR3 DNA reads as TGCGCCAGCAGCTCGGACGAGCAGAACCCTGGAAACACCATATATTTT. Residues: CASSSDEQNPGNTIYF. The rearrangement joins TRBV5-1 to TRBJ1-3; D is undetermined. Between the trimmed V and J ends, which lost 3 bases and 2 bases, there was a span of 15 bases. The CDR3 is 16 amino acids. Germline values: CDR1 SGHRS, CDR2 YFSETQ.

With regard to this clonotype: An end of the junction does not agree with germline; a read error may underlie this. This chain joins TRBV6-5 and TRBJ1-5; D is uncertain. CDR3 size: 13 residues. Germline V CDR1 and CDR2: MNHEY, SVGAGI. Here the CDR3 reads CASRDGSNQPHHF. The DNA for the CDR3 is TGTGCCAGCAGGGACGGTAGTAATCAGCCCCATCATTTT.

Notes on this clonotype: A much larger clone is a single base away; this may be a read error. V and J are TRBV15 and TRBJ2-3; TRBD1 is a possible D gene (5 bases). V lost 4 bases, J lost 1 base, and 9 bases lay in between. The CDR3 has 14 residues. Germline V lookup: CDR1 LNHNV, CDR2 YYDKDF (reference sequence). The CDR3 protein is CATSNGHGTDTQYF. CDR3 in DNA: TGTGCCACCAGCAACGGACATGGCACAGATACGCAGTATTTT.

The chain is built from TRBV4-1 and TRBJ1-1, with no clear D. Germline CDR1 and CDR2: MGHRA and YSYEKL. V gave up 3 bases and J gave up 3 bases, with 11 bases separating them. The CDR3 loop spans 14 amino acids. CDR3 DNA sequence: TGCGCCAGCAGCCACTTACCTGAAGACACTGAAGCTTTCTTT. This codes for CASSHLPEDTEAFF.

There are a few counts of this clonotype. The chain links TRBV20-1 to TRBJ2-7, with 7 positions matching TRBD1. CDR3 length: 14 amino acids. J gave up 5 bases and V 3 bases, and 10 bases lay outside the gene matches. Germline V gene sequence: CDR1 DFQATT, CDR2 SNEGSKA (reference sequence). The CDR3 spells CSASPPGQSNEQYF. The CDR3 DNA is TGCAGTGCTAGTCCGCCGGGACAGAGCAACGAGCAGTACTTC.

Regarding this clonotype: A junction boundary mismatches the germline segment, possibly from a read error. This chain joins TRBV12-3 or TRBV12-4 and TRBJ2-7; D is possibly TRBD2 (5 bases). The CDR3 consists of 15 residues. The CDR3 here is CASSPLAGGPYQQYF. The CDR3 DNA reads as TGTGCTAGCAGCCCCCTAGCAGGTGGACCCTACCAGCAGTACTTC.

This clonotype was picked up many times. The J gene is TRBJ2-6, the V gene TRBV19; 9 positions match TRBD1. From germline, CDR1 is LNHDA and CDR2 SQIVND (reference sequence). With 5 bases clipped from V and 1 base from J, the junction kept 9 bases outside the gene matches. This CDR3 has 18 amino acids. This chain's CDR3 is CASSWRTGAGSGANVLTF. CDR3 coding DNA: TGTGCCAGTAGTTGGAGGACAGGGGCGGGATCTGGGGCCAACGTCCTGACTTTC.

This clonotype was counted between two and nine times. This sequence joins TRBV20-1 and TRBJ2-6; possibly TRBD1 or TRBD2 for D (6 bases each). With 6 bases removed from V and 4 bases from J, the gap between germline ends came to 22 bases. From germline, CDR1 is DFQATT and CDR2 SNEGSKA (reference sequence). CDR3 length: 17 amino acids. The CDR3 region has the DNA TGCAGTGCCCCTATAGGGGGGCTTGGGGAAGGGGCCAACGTCCTGACTTTC. Protein product: CSAPIGGLGEGANVLTF.

A note on this clonotype: Lacking the conserved final phenylalanine or tryptophan, this CDR3 likely reflects a read error. The chain recombines TRBV11-2 with TRBJ2-5, with D perhaps matching TRBD1 or TRBD2 (5 bases each). The CDR3 length is 18 residues. Germline-derived CDR1 and CDR2 are SGHAT and FQNNGV. The CDR3 sequence: CDSSPSSIQGTGLETQYL. The CDR3 region has the DNA TGTGACAGCAGCCCTAGCTCAATCCAGGGTACTGGGCTGGAGACCCAGTACTTG.

By frequency in the sample, this clonotype is medium-sized. V gene TRBV6-2 or TRBV6-3 combines with J gene TRBJ2-5; 8 bases align to TRBD2. CDR3 length: 15 amino acids. Germline values: CDR1 MNHEY, CDR2 SVGEGT. The V segment lost 6 bases and the J segment 4 bases; nucleotides outside the gene matches: 10. The CDR3 here is CASSPLLAGGETQYF. The CDR3 nucleotides read TGTGCCAGCAGCCCCCTGCTAGCGGGCGGAGAGACCCAGTACTTC.

About this clonotype: At one boundary the junction diverges from the germline segment, which might be a read error. This rearrangement joins TRBV14 to TRBJ2-1; 9 nucleotides agree with TRBD1. The CDR3 length is 17 residues. Germline lookup yields CDR1 SGHDN and CDR2 FVKESK. CDR3 DNA sequence: TGTGCCAGCAGCCAAGGGAGTCAGGGGACAGGGTACAGTGAGCAGTTCTTC. This gives the protein CASSQGSQGTGYSEQFF.

CDR3 bases: TGTGCCAGCAGCCAAGTTACTGGCGGAGCGCCAGGAAACACCATATATTTT. It is translated as CASSQVTGGAPGNTIYF. The J gene is TRBJ1-3, the V gene TRBV14, with unresolved D. Per germline, CDR1 SGHDN and CDR2 FVKESK. This CDR3 has 17 amino acids. The ends were cut back, 1 base at V and 4 bases at J, with 17 bases in the middle.

Concerning this clonotype itself: Mismatch with germline at one junction end may stem from a read error. As DNA, the CDR3 is TGTGCCAGCAGCTTAGGGTCCGGGACTTGCGGAGGCTACGAACAGTACTTC. This translates into CASSLGSGTCGGYEQYF. The rearrangement uses TRBV7-9 and TRBJ2-7, with D possibly TRBD2 on 6 matching bases. The CDR3 runs 17 residues. Germline assignment: CDR1 SEHNR and CDR2 FQNEAQ (reference sequence).

Note on this clonotype: An end of the junction does not agree with germline; a read error may underlie this. The chain has TRBV5-1 and TRBJ2-7; 8 bases line up with TRBD1. CDR1 is SGHRS and CDR2 is YFSETQ in the germline V gene. CDR3 length equals 14 residues. The CDR3 coding sequence is TGTGCCAGCAGCCGGACAGGGAATTTTGCCGAGCAGTACTTC. It is translated as CASSRTGNFAEQYF.

As regards this clonotype: One junction end does not reproduce the germline sequence, and a read error may be involved. DNA of the CDR3: TGCAGTGCTACCCCGGGAGAGACCGACACCGGGAAGCTGTTTTTT. Translation gives CSATPGETDTGKLFF. The rearrangement joins TRBV20-1 to TRBJ2-2; TRBD2 is a possible D gene (6 bases). Germline-derived CDR1 and CDR2 are DFQATT and SNEGSKA (reference sequence). The CDR3 runs 15 residues.

The CDR3 sequence: CASSSDIPQTGANVLTF. CDR3 in DNA: TGCGCCAGCAGCAGTGACATCCCTCAAACCGGGGCCAACGTCCTGACTTTC. This chain joins TRBV5-1 and TRBJ2-6; D is undetermined. V dropped 4 bases and J dropped 4 bases, with 18 bases sitting between them. This CDR3 contains 17 residues. Looked up from germline, CDR1 is SGHRS and CDR2 is YFSETQ.

This clonotype was counted only a few times. Germline is not matched at one junction end, which may reflect a read error. J is TRBJ2-1 and V is TRBV28, with a weak D call TRBD2 (6 bases). Germline CDR1 and CDR2: MDHEN and SYDVKM. The CDR3 sequence is 14 residues long. This CDR3 is CASMWGGPYSEQFF. In nucleotides, the CDR3 is TGTGCCAGCATGTGGGGAGGTCCTTACAGTGAGCAGTTCTTC.

The rearrangement joins TRBV29-1 to TRBJ2-5, with 7 bases aligning to TRBD1. The V segment lost 8 bases and the J segment 2 bases; nucleotides outside the gene matches: 14. This CDR3 has 15 amino acids. From germline, CDR1 is SQVTM and CDR2 ANQGSEA. This chain's CDR3 is CSIGPDRVRQETQYF. CDR3 in DNA: TGCAGCATTGGGCCCGACAGGGTGCGGCAAGAGACCCAGTACTTC.